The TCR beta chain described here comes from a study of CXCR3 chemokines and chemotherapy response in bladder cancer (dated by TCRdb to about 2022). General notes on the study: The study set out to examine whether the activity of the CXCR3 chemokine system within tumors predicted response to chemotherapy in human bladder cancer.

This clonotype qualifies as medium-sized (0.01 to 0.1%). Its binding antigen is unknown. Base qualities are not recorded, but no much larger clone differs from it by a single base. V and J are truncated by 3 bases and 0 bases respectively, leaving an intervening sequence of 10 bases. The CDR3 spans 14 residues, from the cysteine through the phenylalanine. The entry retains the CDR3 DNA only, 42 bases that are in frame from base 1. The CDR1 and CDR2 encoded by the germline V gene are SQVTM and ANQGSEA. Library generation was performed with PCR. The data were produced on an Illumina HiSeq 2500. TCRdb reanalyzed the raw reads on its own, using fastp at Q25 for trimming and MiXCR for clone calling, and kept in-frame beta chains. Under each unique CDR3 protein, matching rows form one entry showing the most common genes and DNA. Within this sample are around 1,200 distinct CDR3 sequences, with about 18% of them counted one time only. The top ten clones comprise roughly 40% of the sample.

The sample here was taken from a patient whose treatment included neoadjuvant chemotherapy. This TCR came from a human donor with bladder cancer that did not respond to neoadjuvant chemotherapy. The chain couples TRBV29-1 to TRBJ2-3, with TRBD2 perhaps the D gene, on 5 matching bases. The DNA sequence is TGCAGCGTTGAGCCCGGGATTAGCACAGATACGCAGTATTTT. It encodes CSVEPGISTDTQYF.